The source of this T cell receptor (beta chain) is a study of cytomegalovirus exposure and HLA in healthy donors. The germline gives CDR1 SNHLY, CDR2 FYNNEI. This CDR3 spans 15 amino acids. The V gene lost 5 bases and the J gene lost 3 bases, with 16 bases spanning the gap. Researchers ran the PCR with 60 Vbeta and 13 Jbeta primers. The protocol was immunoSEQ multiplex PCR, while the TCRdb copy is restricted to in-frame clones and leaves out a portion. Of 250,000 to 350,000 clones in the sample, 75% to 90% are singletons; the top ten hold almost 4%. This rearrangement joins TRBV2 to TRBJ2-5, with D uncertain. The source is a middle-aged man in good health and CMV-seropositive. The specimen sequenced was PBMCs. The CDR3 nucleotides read TGTGCCAGCAGTATCCCAAACAGTTTCGAAGAGACCCAGTACTTC. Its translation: CASSIPNSFEETQYF.